These 26 T cell receptor beta chains came from one sample sequenced in a study of early T cells in non-severe SARS-CoV-2 infection. TCRdb recomputed calls from the 5' RACE reads with MiXCR, one row per CDR3 protein. The data show around 50,000 distinct CDR3 sequences, 7% to 10% seen once. The sample comprised whole blood. Receptors originate from an adult who was a healthcare worker with PCR-confirmed SARS-CoV-2 infection or an uninfected control (not recorded which).

This clonotype was seen many times. The chain employs TRBV11-2 and TRBJ2-1; D not certain. Germline values: CDR1 SGHAT, CDR2 FQNNGV. The V end lost 1 base, the J end lost 10 bases, and 5 bases lay between the germline ends. The CDR3 covers 11 residues. CDR3 coding DNA: TGTGCCAGCAGCTTAGTGGTAGAGCAGTTCTTC. It yields the protein CASSLVVEQFF.

This clonotype is medium-sized (0.01 to 0.1%) by share. Written as DNA, the CDR3 is TGCGCCAGCAGCCAACCCCTAGCGGGAGGGGCCCAGGGAAACATTCAGTACTTC. Translating gives CASSQPLAGGAQGNIQYF. This chain joins TRBV4-1 and TRBJ2-4; 12 bases map to TRBD2. The CDR3 has 18 amino acids. Germline-derived CDR1 and CDR2 are MGHRA and YSYEKL. V dropped 2 bases and J dropped 6; count of bases not matched to a gene: 11.

This clonotype occurred a few times. V and J are TRBV29-1 and TRBJ2-1, with D perhaps matching TRBD2 (6 bases). CDR1 is SQVTM and CDR2 is ANQGSEA in the germline V gene. The V end lost 7 bases, the J end lost 6 bases, and 16 bases lay between the germline ends. This CDR3 contains 13 residues. The CDR3, as DNA: TGCAGCGCCGGCGGGGTAAGGGCCAATGAGCAGTTCTTC. Translating gives CSAGGVRANEQFF.

There are many counts of this clonotype. V and J are TRBV3-1 and TRBJ2-3; D may match TRBD1 or TRBD2 (6 bases each). The CDR3 loop spans 15 amino acids. CDR1 LGHDT and CDR2 YNNKEL come from the germline V gene (reference sequence). V dropped 3 bases and J dropped 6 bases, with 16 bases sitting between them. DNA for the CDR3: TGTGCCAGCAGCCATTTCTTGGGGGGCGCGGATACGCAGTATTTT. It is translated as CASSHFLGGADTQYF.

This clonotype has a count of ten or more. This chain connects TRBV7-9 to TRBJ2-7, with a possible D match to TRBD1 (6 bases). Trimming stripped 6 bases from V and 1 base from J, with 13 bases between. Germline V gene data show CDR1 as SEHNR and CDR2 as FQNEAQ (reference sequence). The CDR3 spans 14 residues. The CDR3 is CASRPSGQSYEQYF. For the CDR3, the DNA is TGTGCCAGCAGACCATCGGGACAATCCTACGAGCAGTACTTC.

This clonotype was counted at least ten times. The J gene is TRBJ1-1, the V gene TRBV28; 8 nucleotides match TRBD1. J gave up 7 bases and V 6 bases, and 7 bases lay outside the gene matches. Germline V gene data show CDR1 as MDHEN and CDR2 as SYDVKM. The CDR3 sequence is 13 residues long. The CDR3 loop is CASRPGQVIEAFF. The CDR3 DNA follows: TGTGCCAGCAGACCGGGACAGGTGATTGAAGCTTTCTTT.

In this sample, this clonotype turned up a few times. The V call is TRBV5-1, the J call TRBJ2-1; the match to TRBD1 covers 11 bases. Germline-derived CDR1 and CDR2 are SGHRS and YFSETQ. V gave up 4 bases and J gave up 5 bases; unmatched junction bases: 5. This CDR3 region has 15 residues. The CDR3 loop reads CASSKGTGGDNEQFF. CDR3 in DNA: TGCGCCAGCAGCAAAGGGACAGGGGGAGACAATGAGCAGTTCTTC.

The chain couples TRBV2 to TRBJ2-1; TRBD2 matches at 7 bases. V shed 2 bases, J shed 0 bases, and the junction held 7 bases outside the gene matches. The CDR3 covers 17 residues. CDR1 and CDR2 (germline): SNHLY, FYNNEI. This chain's CDR3 is CASSETAGTISYNEQFF. The CDR3 DNA follows: TGTGCCAGCAGTGAAACAGCGGGAACCATCTCCTACAATGAGCAGTTCTTC.

The sample holds many counts of this clonotype. The chain is built from TRBV2 and TRBJ2-7, with TRBD1 matching over 7 bases. V trimming: 6 bases; J trimming: 2 bases; junction bases outside the gene matches: 13. Germline-derived CDR1 and CDR2 are SNHLY and FYNNEI. The CDR3 contains 16 residues. The CDR3 DNA is TGTGCCAGCAGAGAGAGACAGGGAAAGGGGACCTACGAGCAGTACTTC. As protein: CASRERQGKGTYEQYF.

In its sample, this clonotype was seen many times. The chain recombines TRBV20-1 with TRBJ2-1; D possibly uses TRBD1 or TRBD2 (6 bases each). The V and J ends lost 6 bases and 6 bases respectively, with 12 bases between them. The germline V gene encodes CDR1 DFQATT and CDR2 SNEGSKA (reference sequence). CDR3 length: 12 amino acids. In nucleotides, the CDR3 is TGCAGTGCAACGGGGGCTAGCAATGAGCAGTTCTTC. Its translation: CSATGASNEQFF.

This clonotype was recorded a few times. CDR3 nucleotide sequence: TGTGCCAGCAGGGACAATCCAACAGGGGCTGGCGGCACCGGGGAGCTGTTTTTT. Its protein product is CASRDNPTGAGGTGELFF. The genes are TRBV7-9 and TRBJ2-2; 7 bases line up with TRBD1. The J segment lost 4 bases and the V segment lost 6 bases, leaving 17 bases of the junction unmatched. CDR1 is SEHNR and CDR2 is FQNEAQ in the germline V gene (reference sequence). This CDR3 has 18 residues.

Details on this clonotype: A single base separates this from a much larger clone, so it may be a read error. The gene calls are TRBV10-3 and TRBJ1-3, with D unresolved. CDR1 ENHRY and CDR2 SYGVKD come from the germline V gene. Trimming shortened V by 10 bases and J by 2 bases, and 15 bases separated the two germline ends. This CDR3 is built from 14 residues. CDR3 amino acids: CATYEPQTGNTIYF. The CDR3 nucleotides are TGTGCCACCTATGAACCTCAGACTGGAAACACCATATATTTT.

The V gene is TRBV20-1, the J gene TRBJ2-7, with TRBD2 matching over 8 bases. The V segment lost 5 bases and the J segment 4 bases; nucleotides outside the gene matches: 13. The length of the CDR3 is 15 residues. Per germline, CDR1 DFQATT and CDR2 SNEGSKA (reference sequence). CDR3 nucleotides: TGCAGTGCTTTGTACGGAGCGGGAGTTTCATACGAGCAGTACTTC. Amino acid sequence: CSALYGAGVSYEQYF.

In this sample, this clonotype turned up many times. The chain uses TRBV7-3 and TRBJ2-1; D perhaps matches TRBD2 (5 bases). The CDR3 covers 13 residues. V lost 5 bases and J lost 5, with 10 bases in between. CDR1 and CDR2 (germline): SGHTA, FQGTGA. CDR3 sequence: CASSLTRDNEQFF. DNA for the CDR3: TGTGCCAGCAGCCTTACGAGGGACAATGAGCAGTTCTTC.

This clonotype was recorded many times. The V call is TRBV7-2, the J call TRBJ1-2; no clear D. V lost 5 bases and J lost 5, with 18 bases in between. The CDR3 sequence is 15 residues long. Germline CDR1 and CDR2: SGHTA and FQGNSA. The CDR3 is CASSAAAPNLYGYTF. The DNA of the CDR3 is TGTGCCAGCAGCGCAGCGGCTCCTAATCTTTATGGCTACACCTTC.

This clonotype is deemed medium-sized. The CDR3 DNA sequence: TGTGCCAGCAGCTTCAGCTTAACAAGGAACACCGGGGAGCTGTTTTTT. It yields the protein CASSFSLTRNTGELFF. The chain couples TRBV7-9 to TRBJ2-2; no definite D call. V lost 3 bases and J 1 base, leaving 12 bases between the germline ends. The germline V gene encodes CDR1 SEHNR and CDR2 FQNEAQ (reference sequence). The CDR3 consists of 16 residues.

This clonotype was detected only a few times. The chain combines TRBV7-9 with TRBJ2-2, with D possibly being TRBD2 (6 bases). Trimming shortened V by 11 bases and J by 2 bases, and 12 bases separated the two germline ends. Germline V gene data show CDR1 as SEHNR and CDR2 as FQNEAQ (reference sequence). CDR3 length: 13 residues. As DNA, the CDR3 is TGTGCCTCCCAGGCGGGAAACACCGGGGAGCTGTTTTTT. It codes for CASQAGNTGELFF.

This clonotype was found many times. This chain uses TRBV29-1 with TRBJ1-1; tentatively, D is TRBD1 (6 bases). CDR3 length equals 13 residues. With 4 bases removed from V and 0 bases from J, the gap between germline ends came to 9 bases. Germline-derived CDR1 and CDR2 are SQVTM and ANQGSEA. The DNA of the CDR3 is TGCAGCGTTGTCGGGGGCGTGAACACTGAAGCTTTCTTT. Amino acid sequence: CSVVGGVNTEAFF. Full variable domain (outside the CDR3, taken from reference TRBV29-1 and TRBJ1-1): SAVISQKPSRDICQRGTSLTIQCQVDSQVTMMFWYRQQPGQSLTLIATANQGSEATYESGFVIDKFPISRPNLTFSTLTVSNMSPEDSSIYLCSVVGGVNTEAFFGQGTRLTVV.

This clonotype came up many times. The V and J genes are TRBV11-2 and TRBJ2-5, with TRBD1 as a possible D gene (6 bases). The CDR3 runs to 15 residues. From germline, CDR1 is SGHAT and CDR2 FQNNGV. The V gene lost 5 bases and the J gene lost 1 base, with 14 bases spanning the gap. Written as DNA, the CDR3 is TGTGCCAGCAGCGTGGGGGCGTTTACCCAAGAGACCCAGTACTTC. Translated, it gives CASSVGAFTQETQYF.

The rearrangement joins TRBV4-1 to TRBJ2-7, with D maybe TRBD1 (6 bases). The CDR3 is made up of 16 amino acids. CDR1 is MGHRA and CDR2 is YSYEKL in the germline V gene. V was shortened by 0 bases and J by 3 bases, with 15 bases between the two germline ends. The CDR3 sequence: CASSQEPAPDSYEQYF. The CDR3 DNA follows: TGCGCCAGCAGCCAAGAGCCGGCCCCGGACAGCTACGAGCAGTACTTC.

This clonotype has just a few counts. A read error may account for a junction end that differs from germline. The chain uses TRBV5-1 and TRBJ2-7; a possible D gene is TRBD2 (5 bases). Germline V gives CDR1 SGHRS, CDR2 YFSETQ. This CDR3 spans 13 amino acids. The CDR3 loop is CVSSLHSGYEQYF. CDR3 DNA sequence: TGCGTCAGCAGCCTCCACAGCGGTTACGAGCAGTACTTC.

This clonotype was observed at least ten times. The chain employs TRBV5-1 and TRBJ2-4, with 7 bases identical to TRBD1. V dropped 4 bases and J dropped 4; count of bases not matched to a gene: 17. The germline V gene has CDR1 SGHRS and CDR2 YFSETQ. The CDR3 spans 18 residues. CDR3 sequence reads: CASSPGPQRQGWKNIQYF. In DNA, the CDR3 is TGCGCCAGCAGCCCTGGCCCCCAGAGACAGGGATGGAAAAACATTCAGTACTTC. Filled out from reference TRBV5-1 and TRBJ2-4, the complete variable domain reads KAGVTQTPRYLIKTRGQQVTLSCSPISGHRSVSWYQQTPGQGLQFLFEYFSETQRNKGNFPGRFSGRQFSNSRSEMNVSTLELGDSALYLCASSPGPQRQGWKNIQYFGAGTRLSVL.

In its sample, this clonotype was seen many times. This chain links TRBV5-5 with TRBJ2-1; TRBD1 might be the D (5 bases). V lost 1 base and J lost 8, with 13 bases in between. Germline V gives CDR1 SGHKS, CDR2 YYEKEE (reference sequence). The CDR3 spans 14 residues. The CDR3 nucleotides are TGTGCCAGCAGCTTGTGGAGAAAGGGGCATGAGCAGTTCTTC. Translation: CASSLWRKGHEQFF. The full variable domain, its missing parts supplied by reference TRBV5-5 and TRBJ2-1, is DAGVTQSPTHLIKTRGQQVTLRCSPISGHKSVSWYQQVLGQGPQFIFQYYEKEERGRGNFPDRFSARQFPNYSSELNVNALLLGDSALYLCASSLWRKGHEQFFGPGTRLTVL.

This clonotype was counted ten times or more. V usage is TRBV12-3 or TRBV12-4 and J usage is TRBJ1-6; D is unclear. The CDR3 consists of 12 residues. Deletions cut 5 bases from V and 5 bases from J, with 4 bases between. The CDR3: CASSLNNSPLHF. The DNA of the CDR3 is TGTGCCAGCAGTCTGAATAATTCACCCCTCCACTTT.

Only a few counts were recorded for this clonotype. The chain couples TRBV29-1 to TRBJ2-7; perhaps TRBD2 as D (6 bases). V was clipped by 4 bases and J by 0 bases, with 13 bases between them. Germline-derived CDR1 and CDR2 are SQVTM and ANQGSEA. The CDR3 totals 14 residues. Written as DNA, the CDR3 is TGCAGCGTTGTCGGGCTAGCGAACTCCTACGAGCAGTACTTC. Its protein is CSVVGLANSYEQYF.

The sample holds a few counts of this clonotype. The V call is TRBV27, the J call TRBJ2-1; 9 bases align to TRBD1. Germline V gives CDR1 MNHEY, CDR2 SMNVEV (reference sequence). Trimming cost V 8 bases and J 9 bases; bases outside gene matches: 11. The CDR3 loop spans 14 amino acids. CDR3 DNA sequence: TGTGCCAGCCACTTCGAACAGGGGGCGGGTGAGCAGTTCTTC. Translation gives CASHFEQGAGEQFF.